This T cell receptor (beta chain) was sequenced during a study of T cell changes during pregnancy in multiple sclerosis. Germline loops: CDR1 SGHTA, CDR2 FQGNSA. V shed 0 bases and J shed 4 bases, with 7 bases lying between them. The length of the CDR3 is 14 residues. Some clones are missing from TCRdb's copy, which holds only in-frame ones; the method was immunoSEQ multiplex PCR. The profile shows tens of thousands of clones, about 90% of them singletons. The clonotype was recovered from a female donor with multiple sclerosis, enrolled in a pregnancy study. The material sequenced was CD4+ T cells from peripheral blood mononuclear cells, taken after pregnancy. The genes are TRBV7-2 and TRBJ1-3; D ambiguous. For the CDR3, the DNA is TGTGCCAGCAGCTTAGCAGGAGTCGGAAACACCATATATTTT. Amino acids: CASSLAGVGNTIYF. The full variable domain, in which reference TRBV7-2 and TRBJ1-3 provide the parts outside the CDR3, is GAGVSQSPSNKVTEKGKDVELRCDPISGHTALYWYRQSLGQGLEFLIYFQGNSAPDKSGLPSDRFSAERTGGSVSTLTIQRTQQEDSAVYLCASSLAGVGNTIYFGEGSWLTVV.